This record looks at one T cell receptor (beta chain) sequence and its context. The target antigen is unknown. The authors amplified TCR beta CDR3 regions from RNA transcripts. Second-round multiplex PCR came after a first-round RT-PCR that employed HTBI primers. TCRdb reprocessed the multiplex PCR reads via MiXCR and lists one record per CDR3 protein. The data contain about 550,000 distinct CDR3 sequences, 39% of them singletons. This sample was taken from a study of Graves' ophthalmopathy and Graves' hyperthyroidism. Study-wide points: The model predicted progression of ophthalmopathy with a sensitivity of 60% to 71%, and its specificity was roughly 77%. A classifier, a 13-signature model, separated ophthalmopathy from stable hyperthyroidism with about 87% sensitivity and approximately 81% specificity. Blood also contained most of the expanded thyroid clonotypes above 0.001 frequency.

J lost 5 bases, V lost 7 bases, and 7 bases had no gene match. Germline assignment: CDR1 SGHVS and CDR2 FNYEAQ. The CDR3 covers 14 residues. The origin of this receptor is an adult man with Graves' hyperthyroidism. Specimen: peripheral blood or thyroid tissue (not recorded which). This chain connects TRBV7-6 to TRBJ2-5, with 10 bases that match TRBD1. The CDR3 region has the DNA TGTGCCAGCACCATGGGGACAGGGGCCGAGACCCAGTACTTC. This sequence encodes CASTMGTGAETQYF.